The 27 T cell receptor beta chains presented below share a single source sample, sequenced in a study of T cells in Graves' hyperthyroidism and ophthalmopathy. Amplified regions were TCR beta CDR3 sequences from RNA transcripts. During a first-round RT-PCR of the TCR CDR3, the HTBI primer set was used. A single record per CDR3 protein comes from TCRdb applying MiXCR to the multiplex PCR reads. The data contain over 200,000 distinct CDR3 sequences, around 19% of them singletons. The sequencing sample was made of blood. These receptors all stem from a middle-aged man with Graves' hyperthyroidism.

There are many counts of this clonotype. The genes are TRBV5-1 and TRBJ2-3, with D possibly matching TRBD2 (5 bases). This CDR3 is 17 amino acids long. Per the germline V gene, CDR1 is SGHRS and CDR2 is YFSETQ. The V gene lost 10 bases and the J gene lost 3 bases, with 27 bases spanning the gap. CDR3: CALQQLAPSYRTDTQYF. The CDR3 DNA follows: TGCGCCCTCCAGCAGCTAGCTCCTAGCTATCGGACAGATACGCAGTATTTT. The variable domain in full, with the rest retrieved from reference TRBV5-1 and TRBJ2-3, is KAGVTQTPRYLIKTRGQQVTLSCSPISGHRSVSWYQQTPGQGLQFLFEYFSETQRNKGNFPGRFSGRQFSNSRSEMNVSTLELGDSALYLCALQQLAPSYRTDTQYFGPGTRLTVL.

This clonotype was picked up many times. This chain joins TRBV5-1 and TRBJ1-5; D is ambiguous. Germline V gene lookup returns CDR1 SGHRS and CDR2 YFSETQ. The CDR3 contains 13 residues. The V end lost 0 bases, the J end lost 5 bases, and 6 bases lay between the germline ends. CDR3 residues: CASSLAYDQPQHF. The DNA of the CDR3 is TGCGCCAGCAGCTTGGCCTACGATCAGCCCCAGCATTTT. The complete variable domain, with remaining parts taken from reference TRBV5-1 and TRBJ1-5, reads KAGVTQTPRYLIKTRGQQVTLSCSPISGHRSVSWYQQTPGQGLQFLFEYFSETQRNKGNFPGRFSGRQFSNSRSEMNVSTLELGDSALYLCASSLAYDQPQHFGDGTRLSIL.

The chain has TRBV7-8 and TRBJ2-7; D is ambiguous. This CDR3 spans 15 amino acids. Germline V gene data show CDR1 as SGHVS and CDR2 as FQNEAQ. With 5 bases removed from V and 0 bases from J, the gap between germline ends came to 14 bases. The CDR3 sequence is CASSQPSAVSYEQYF. The DNA for the CDR3 is TGTGCCAGCAGCCAGCCGAGCGCGGTCTCCTACGAGCAGTACTTC.

V is TRBV19 and J is TRBJ2-6; tentatively, D is TRBD1 (5 bases). CDR3 length equals 16 residues. Germline V gene data show CDR1 as LNHDA and CDR2 as SQIVND (reference sequence). The V end was cut by 5 bases, the J end by 0 bases, with 11 bases between. CDR3 sequence: CASSGALDSGANVLTF. As DNA, the CDR3 is TGTGCCAGTAGTGGGGCGCTGGACTCTGGGGCCAACGTCCTGACTTTC.

This clonotype was observed many times. V usage is TRBV28 and J usage is TRBJ2-7, with TRBD1 matching 8 bases. The CDR3 extends over 12 amino acids. Germline loops: CDR1 MDHEN, CDR2 SYDVKM. V shed 8 bases and J 3 bases; nucleotides not matched to a gene: 3. CDR3: CASRGQVYEQYF. The CDR3 DNA sequence: TGTGCCAGCCGGGGACAGGTCTACGAGCAGTACTTC.

This clonotype appeared a single time. J is TRBJ2-6 and V is TRBV7-2, with TRBD1 as a possible D gene (6 bases). Looked up from germline, CDR1 is SGHTA and CDR2 is FQGNSA. V lost 6 bases, J lost 3 bases, and 21 bases lay in between. The CDR3 runs to 18 residues. DNA for the CDR3: TGTGCCAGCAGTTTCATCGACAGGTTGGCGGTTGGGGCCAACGTCCTGACTTTC. This encodes CASSFIDRLAVGANVLTF.

The DNA for the CDR3 is TGCAGTGCGATTGGACTAGCGGGAGCCTACGAGCAGTACTTC. It specifies CSAIGLAGAYEQYF. This sequence joins TRBV20-1 and TRBJ2-7; 13 bases match TRBD2. Germline values: CDR1 DFQATT, CDR2 SNEGSKA (reference sequence). The CDR3 has 14 amino acids. Trimming took 6 bases from V and 2 from J; bases not matched to a gene: 4.

This clonotype was seen many times. The V call is TRBV6-1, the J call TRBJ1-2; tentatively, D is TRBD1 (6 bases). CDR3 length: 15 amino acids. Between the trimmed V and J ends, which lost 1 base and 0 bases, there was a span of 9 bases. Germline CDR1 is MNHNS and CDR2 is SASEGT. CDR3 amino acids: CASSEVNRANYGYTF. CDR3 DNA: TGTGCCAGCAGTGAAGTTAACAGGGCTAACTATGGCTACACCTTC.

This clonotype was seen many times. The chain recombines TRBV7-9 with TRBJ2-1; D gene unclear. Germline assignment: CDR1 SEHNR and CDR2 FQNEAQ (reference sequence). V shed 0 bases and J shed 6 bases, with 3 bases lying between them. The CDR3 runs 12 residues. CDR3 region: CASSLASNEQFF. In DNA, the CDR3 is TGTGCCAGCAGCTTAGCGTCCAATGAGCAGTTCTTC.

This clonotype was observed many times. The V and J genes are TRBV15 and TRBJ1-1, with D perhaps TRBD1 (5 bases). Trimming cost V 2 bases and J 5 bases, with 18 bases left between them. The CDR3 is 16 residues long. The germline gives CDR1 LNHNV, CDR2 YYDKDF (reference sequence). Here the CDR3 reads CATSRQGRKWGTEAFF. CDR3 DNA: TGTGCCACCAGCAGACAGGGTCGTAAATGGGGAACTGAAGCTTTCTTT.

This sequence joins TRBV5-4 and TRBJ2-6, with D uncertain. The germline gives CDR1 SGHNT, CDR2 YYREEE (reference sequence). Trimming took off 3 bases at V and 0 bases at J, with 7 bases between the two ends. The CDR3 sequence is 15 residues long. CDR3 in DNA: TGTGCCAGCAGCTCGTTAAGCTCTGGGGCCAACGTCCTGACTTTC. Protein product: CASSSLSSGANVLTF.

This clonotype was recorded at least ten times. The chain uses TRBV12-3 or TRBV12-4 and TRBJ2-3, with D perhaps matching TRBD1 (6 bases). The CDR3 length is 13 residues. Between the trimmed V and J ends, which lost 5 bases and 7 bases, there was a span of 13 bases. The CDR3 loop is CASSATQGNTQYF. CDR3 nucleotides: TGTGCCAGCAGTGCAACACAGGGAAATACGCAGTATTTT.

Regarding this clonotype: The junction departs from the called germline gene at one end, perhaps through a read error. The V gene is TRBV2, the J gene TRBJ1-2; D might be TRBD1 (5 bases). CDR1 and CDR2 (germline): SNHLY, FYNNEI. This CDR3 comprises 14 residues. As DNA, the CDR3 is TGTGTCAGCAGTGAAGCGCTGGGGACCTATGGCTACACCTTC. Translated: CVSSEALGTYGYTF.

This clonotype occurred many times. The gene calls are TRBV28 and TRBJ2-2; D might be TRBD1 (6 bases). Trimming cost V 4 bases and J 1 base, with 13 bases left between them. In germline, CDR1 is MDHEN, CDR2 SYDVKM. CDR3 length equals 16 residues. The CDR3 DNA reads as TGTGCCAGCAGTTCCTGGGACATGAGGAACACCGGGGAGCTGTTTTTT. This translates into CASSSWDMRNTGELFF.

Ten or more counts support this clonotype. The CDR3 nucleotides read TGTGCCAGCAGCCCACAAGCCGGGACAAAGAACACTGAAGCTTTCTTT. It specifies CASSPQAGTKNTEAFF. The genes are TRBV7-2 and TRBJ1-1; a weak D match, TRBD1 (6 bases). The germline V gene has CDR1 SGHTA and CDR2 FQGNSA. The CDR3 has 16 amino acids. V dropped 5 bases and J dropped 1 base, with 17 bases sitting between them. The complete variable domain, with remaining parts taken from reference TRBV7-2 and TRBJ1-1, reads GAGVSQSPSNKVTEKGKDVELRCDPISGHTALYWYRQSLGQGLEFLIYFQGNSAPDKSGLPSDRFSAERTGGSVSTLTIQRTQQEDSAVYLCASSPQAGTKNTEAFFGQGTRLTVV.

This clonotype was detected many times. This chain links TRBV5-1 with TRBJ2-7; 7 positions agree with TRBD1. Germline values: CDR1 SGHRS, CDR2 YFSETQ. The trim removed 0 bases at V and 0 bases at J, leaving 0 bases unmatched. CDR3 length: 14 amino acids. The DNA for the CDR3 is TGCGCCAGCAGCTTGGGGGACAGCTCCTACGAGCAGTACTTC. Protein product: CASSLGDSSYEQYF.

This clonotype was picked up many times. The J gene is TRBJ1-2, the V gene TRBV6-2 or TRBV6-3; TRBD1 agrees at 8 bases. The CDR3 is 14 amino acids. The germline V gene has CDR1 MNHEY and CDR2 SVGEGT. The trim removed 5 bases at V and 4 bases at J, leaving 6 bases unmatched. CDR3 amino acids: CASSIGQGSYGYTF. The CDR3 coding sequence is TGTGCCAGCAGTATTGGACAGGGAAGCTATGGCTACACCTTC.

The sample holds many counts of this clonotype. V usage is TRBV18 and J usage is TRBJ1-1, with 7 bases aligning to TRBD1. The germline gives CDR1 KGHSH, CDR2 LQKENI. The CDR3 is made up of 14 amino acids. The junction had 10 bases not matched to a gene; V was cut back by 5 bases and J by 7 bases. In nucleotides, the CDR3 is TGTGCCAGCTCAAAGACCGGGACAGAGGGTGAAGCTTTCTTT. It yields the protein CASSKTGTEGEAFF.

This clonotype was detected many times. The genes are TRBV6-6 and TRBJ2-7; possibly TRBD1 for D (6 bases). V lost 0 bases and J 5 bases, leaving 14 bases between the germline ends. The V gene's germline CDR1 is MNHNY and CDR2 SVGAGI (reference sequence). The CDR3 totals 15 residues. The CDR3 spells CASSYSNGGRNEQYF. The CDR3 DNA is TGTGCCAGCAGTTACTCGAATGGGGGCCGGAACGAGCAGTACTTC.

This clonotype was recorded only once. The rearrangement uses TRBV6-4 and TRBJ1-2, with TRBD1 matching 10 bases. The CDR3 consists of 14 residues. The V and J ends lost 5 bases and 3 bases, in that order; junction bases with no gene match: 3. Germline CDR1 reads MRHNA; CDR2 reads SNTAGT. In DNA, the CDR3 is TGTGCCAGCAGTAAGACAGGGGGCCACTATGGCTACACCTTC. This sequence encodes CASSKTGGHYGYTF.

Only a few counts were recorded for this clonotype. The genes are TRBV11-2 and TRBJ2-5; no definite D call. Trimming took off 0 bases at V and 13 bases at J, with 12 bases between the two ends. The length of the CDR3 is 12 residues. Germline lookup yields CDR1 SGHAT and CDR2 FQNNGV. The CDR3 region has the DNA TGTGCCAGCAGCTTAGACGACGGCACCAGGTACTTC. It is translated as CASSLDDGTRYF.

In this sample, this clonotype turned up many times. The rearrangement links TRBV4-3 to TRBJ1-4, with D uncertain. Per the germline V gene, CDR1 is LGHNA and CDR2 is YSLEER. The CDR3 consists of 15 residues. Trimming left V 0 bases short and J 8 bases short, with 13 bases between. CDR3 sequence (DNA): TGCGCCAGCAGCCAAGAGGGAACACTAGGCGAAAAACTGTTTTTT. It is translated as CASSQEGTLGEKLFF.

In this sample, this clonotype turned up many times. V gene TRBV10-3 combines with J gene TRBJ2-5; 8 bases map to TRBD2. V lost 3 bases to trimming and J lost 1 base; unmatched junction nucleotides: 1. From germline, CDR1 is ENHRY and CDR2 SYGVKD. The CDR3 has 14 amino acids. CDR3 coding DNA: TGTGCCATCAGTGACGGGACTAGCCAAGAGACCCAGTACTTC. Its protein product is CAISDGTSQETQYF.

For this clonotype: A read error may be the cause here, since a much bigger clone is one base away. The chain combines TRBV13 with TRBJ2-7; 8 bases agree with TRBD1. Per the germline V gene, CDR1 is PRHDT and CDR2 is FYEKMQ (reference sequence). The CDR3 sequence is 13 residues long. CDR3 residues: CSSSETGDYEQYF. DNA for the CDR3: TGTTCCAGCAGCGAGACAGGGGACTACGAGCAGTACTTC.

This clonotype was seen repeatedly, ten times or more. The V and J genes are TRBV10-3 and TRBJ2-7; 9 bases line up with TRBD1. The CDR3 sequence is 14 residues long. V gave up 5 bases and J gave up 4 bases; unmatched junction bases: 6. Germline V gene lookup returns CDR1 ENHRY and CDR2 SYGVKD. The CDR3 sequence: CAISPRDREYEQYF. In nucleotides, the CDR3 is TGTGCCATCAGTCCCAGGGACAGGGAGTACGAGCAGTACTTC.

This chain joins TRBV7-2 and TRBJ2-3, with D unclear. The J call may be incorrect, as the DNA end agrees better with TRBJ1-5. The CDR3 sequence is 17 residues long. The germline gives CDR1 SGHTA, CDR2 FQGNSA. CDR3 residues: CASSRSLLASSTDTQHF. CDR3 DNA: TGTGCCAGCAGCCGTTCCCTACTAGCGTCAAGCACAGATACGCAGCATTTT.

This clonotype has ten or more counts. V is TRBV6-2 or TRBV6-3 and J is TRBJ1-5; 9 bases agree with TRBD1. J was trimmed by 6 bases and V by 5 bases; bases with no gene match: 11. CDR1 and CDR2 (germline): MNHEY, SVGEGT. This CDR3 spans 16 amino acids. CDR3 loop: CASSPQVGTGPQPQHF. The CDR3 DNA reads TGTGCCAGCAGTCCCCAGGTTGGGACAGGGCCTCAGCCCCAGCATTTT.